What follows are 16 T cell receptor beta chains derived from one specimen sequenced in a study of shared clonotypes between healthy human individuals. The repertoire was sequenced with immunoSEQ multiplex PCR; TCRdb's copy has only in-frame clones and lacks some. The data show 650,000 to 800,000 clones, 72% seen once. The sample comprised memory CD4+ T cells sorted from blood. Subset denoted: CD45RA-negative fraction. These receptors all stem from a woman younger than 45 in good health.

The V and J genes are TRBV25-1 and TRBJ2-5, with 10 bases that match TRBD1. V was pared by 7 bases and J by 4 bases, with 12 bases of the junction left unmatched. CDR1 and CDR2 (germline): MGHDK, SYGVNS. The CDR3 length is 16 residues. The CDR3 is CASTSAGTGVSETQYF. DNA for the CDR3: TGTGCCAGCACTTCCGCCGGGACAGGGGTTTCAGAGACCCAGTACTTC.

This clone appeared a few times. The chain uses TRBV30 and TRBJ1-3; 7 bases map to TRBD1. CDR1 GTSNPN and CDR2 SVGIG come from the germline V gene (reference sequence). V gave up 4 bases and J gave up 4 bases; unmatched junction bases: 10. This CDR3 contains 15 residues. The CDR3 nucleotides are TGTGCCTGGATTCGAGCTACAGGGGTCGGAAACACCATATATTTT. Protein: CAWIRATGVGNTIYF.

The V call is TRBV28, the J call TRBJ2-7, with D tentatively TRBD2 (6 bases). Trimming left V 5 bases short and J 0 bases short, with 17 bases between. CDR1 and CDR2 from the germline V gene are MDHEN and SYDVKM. The CDR3 spans 16 residues. CDR3 nucleotides: TGTGCCAGCAGTCCCCCCCGGCGGGGTAGCTCCTACGAGCAGTACTTC. This encodes CASSPPRRGSSYEQYF.

The CDR3 loop reads CASRPNRGPNTEAFF. DNA for the CDR3: TGTGCCAGCAGACCCAACAGGGGGCCGAACACTGAAGCTTTCTTT. The chain combines TRBV27 with TRBJ1-1; 9 bases are shared with TRBD1. The V and J ends lost 6 bases and 1 base, in that order; junction bases with no gene match: 6. CDR1 and CDR2 (germline): MNHEY, SMNVEV (reference sequence). The CDR3 extends over 15 amino acids.

This clone was detected a few times. The rearrangement joins TRBV2 to TRBJ2-7; D assignment may be TRBD1 or TRBD2 (5 bases each). This CDR3 has 12 residues. V was pared by 4 bases and J by 3 bases, with 7 bases between. CDR1 and CDR2 (germline): SNHLY, FYNNEI. The CDR3 loop reads CASSGDLYEQYF. The CDR3 DNA is TGTGCCAGCAGTGGGGACCTCTACGAGCAGTACTTC.

V and J are TRBV13 and TRBJ2-7, with TRBD1 matching 7 bases. Germline lookup yields CDR1 PRHDT and CDR2 FYEKMQ (reference sequence). Trimming took 5 bases from V and 3 from J; bases not matched to a gene: 10. The CDR3 has 15 residues. The CDR3: CASSPPGQTYYEQYF. The CDR3, as DNA: TGTGCCAGCAGCCCCCCGGGACAGACTTACTACGAGCAGTACTTC.

This chain links TRBV29-1 with TRBJ2-7, with D tentatively TRBD2 (5 bases). The CDR3 is 14 residues long. The ends were cut back, 5 bases at V and 6 bases at J, with 20 bases in the middle. CDR1 and CDR2 from the germline V gene are SQVTM and ANQGSEA. The DNA of the CDR3 is TGCAGCGTTTCCCTGTTGCAAGGAGGCGGCGAGCAGTACTTC. Translating it yields CSVSLLQGGGEQYF.

The chain recombines TRBV5-5 with TRBJ2-1; a weak D match, TRBD2 (6 bases). V lost 6 bases and J 3 bases, leaving 16 bases between the germline ends. The CDR3 has 15 amino acids. CDR1 is SGHKS and CDR2 is YYEKEE in the germline V gene (reference sequence). CDR3 sequence reads: CASTMGGVIYNEQFF. CDR3 DNA sequence: TGTGCCAGCACCATGGGCGGGGTAATCTACAATGAGCAGTTCTTC.

V usage is TRBV4-1 and J usage is TRBJ2-7; D might be TRBD2 (6 bases). From germline, CDR1 is MGHRA and CDR2 YSYEKL. Trimming took 0 bases from V and 7 from J, leaving 16 bases between them. The CDR3 sequence is 15 residues long. CDR3 amino acids: CASSQDGGSGREQYF. CDR3 sequence (DNA): TGCGCCAGCAGCCAAGATGGGGGGAGCGGGCGGGAGCAGTACTTC.

The chain is built from TRBV19 and TRBJ2-7; 11 bases are shared with TRBD2. The CDR3 has 16 amino acids. The V gene end was trimmed by 5 bases and the J gene end by 5 bases; junction bases not matched to a gene: 11. From germline, CDR1 is LNHDA and CDR2 SQIVND (reference sequence). The CDR3 nucleotides are TGTGCCAGTAGTCAGAGAGCTCTAGCGGGAGGAAACGAGCAGTACTTC. This encodes CASSQRALAGGNEQYF.

This clone was recorded many times. This chain joins TRBV28 and TRBJ2-7; D is perhaps TRBD2 (6 bases). Per the germline V gene, CDR1 is MDHEN and CDR2 is SYDVKM. This CDR3 region has 15 residues. The germline V and J ends were trimmed by 6 bases and 0 bases, with 15 bases remaining between them. The DNA of the CDR3 is TGTGCCAGCAGCGCTCCTAGCGAGAGCTCCTACGAGCAGTACTTC. Its translation is CASSAPSESSYEQYF.

The rearrangement joins TRBV7-9 to TRBJ2-2; perhaps TRBD1 as D (6 bases). Trimming left V 3 bases short and J 3 bases short, with 11 bases between. The length of the CDR3 is 15 residues. CDR1 is SEHNR, CDR2 FQNEAQ, per germline (reference sequence). The CDR3 nucleotides read TGTGCCAGCAGCTTCGGAGCAGGGGACACCGGGGAGCTGTTTTTT. Translated, it gives CASSFGAGDTGELFF.

This clone was seen once. The chain employs TRBV25-1 and TRBJ2-3, with a weak D call TRBD2 (6 bases). With 6 bases removed from V and 0 bases from J, the gap between germline ends came to 10 bases. CDR1 and CDR2 from the germline V gene are MGHDK and SYGVNS. The CDR3 sequence is 14 residues long. CDR3 protein: CASRPGGSTDTQYF. CDR3 in DNA: TGTGCCAGCAGGCCCGGGGGTAGCACAGATACGCAGTATTTT.

The rearrangement joins TRBV7-8 to TRBJ2-7; 12 bases fit TRBD2. The CDR3 is made up of 18 amino acids. Unmatched junction bases numbered 15, after V lost 2 bases and J lost 7 bases. Germline V gene data show CDR1 as SGHVS and CDR2 as FQNEAQ. CDR3 residues: CASSLSPPRRTSGIEQYF. The DNA for the CDR3 is TGTGCCAGCAGCTTAAGTCCGCCCCGCAGGACTAGCGGGATTGAGCAGTACTTC.

Here the CDR3 DNA reads TGTGCCAGTAGCAGGGCGGGAGGACCTTACAATGAGCAGTTCTTC. Its protein is CASSRAGGPYNEQFF. The genes are TRBV19 and TRBJ2-1, with TRBD2 identical over 8 bases. Germline-derived CDR1 and CDR2 are LNHDA and SQIVND (reference sequence). V was clipped by 6 bases and J by 4 bases; unmatched bases: 8. The CDR3 contains 15 residues.

In its sample, this clone was seen many times. The chain recombines TRBV27 with TRBJ1-2; TRBD1 is a possible D gene (5 bases). V was shortened by 4 bases and J by 2 bases, with 14 bases between the two germline ends. Germline-derived CDR1 and CDR2 are MNHEY and SMNVEV (reference sequence). The CDR3 has 15 amino acids. The CDR3 DNA reads as TGTGCCAGCAGTTCAAGCCCGACAGTGAACTATGGCTACACCTTC. Protein product: CASSSSPTVNYGYTF.